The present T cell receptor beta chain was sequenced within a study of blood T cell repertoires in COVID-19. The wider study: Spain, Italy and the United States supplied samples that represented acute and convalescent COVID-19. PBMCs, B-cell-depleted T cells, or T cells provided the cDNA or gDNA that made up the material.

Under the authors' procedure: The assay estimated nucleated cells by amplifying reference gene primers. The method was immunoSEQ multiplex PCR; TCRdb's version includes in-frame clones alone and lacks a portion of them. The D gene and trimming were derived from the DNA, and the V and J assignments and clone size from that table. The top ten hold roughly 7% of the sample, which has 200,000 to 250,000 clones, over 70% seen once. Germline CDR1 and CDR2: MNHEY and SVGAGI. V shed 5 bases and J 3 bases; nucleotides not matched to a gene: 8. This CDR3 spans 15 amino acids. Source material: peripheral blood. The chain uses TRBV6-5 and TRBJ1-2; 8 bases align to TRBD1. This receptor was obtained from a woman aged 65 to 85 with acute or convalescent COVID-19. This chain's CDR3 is CASSPYSGGDYGYTF. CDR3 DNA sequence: TGTGCCAGCAGTCCTTACTCAGGGGGCGACTATGGCTACACCTTC.